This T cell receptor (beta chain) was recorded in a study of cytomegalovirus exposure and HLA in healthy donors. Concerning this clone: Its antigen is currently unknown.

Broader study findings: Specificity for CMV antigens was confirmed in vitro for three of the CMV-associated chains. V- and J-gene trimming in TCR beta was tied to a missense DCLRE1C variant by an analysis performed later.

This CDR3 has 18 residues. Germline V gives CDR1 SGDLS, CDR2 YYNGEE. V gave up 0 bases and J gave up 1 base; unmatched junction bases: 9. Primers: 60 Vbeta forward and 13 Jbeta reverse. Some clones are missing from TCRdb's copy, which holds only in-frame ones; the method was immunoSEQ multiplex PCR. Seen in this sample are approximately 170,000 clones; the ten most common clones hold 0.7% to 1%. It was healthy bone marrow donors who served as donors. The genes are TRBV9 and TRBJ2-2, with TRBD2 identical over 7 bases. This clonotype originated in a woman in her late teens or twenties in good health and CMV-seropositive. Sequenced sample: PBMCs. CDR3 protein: CASSVGPLREGNTGELFF. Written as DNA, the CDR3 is TGTGCCAGCAGCGTAGGGCCCCTAAGGGAGGGGAACACCGGGGAGCTGTTTTTT.